This T cell receptor (beta chain) came from a study of blood T cell repertoires in COVID-19. Study-wide background: Spain, Italy and the United States supplied samples that represented acute and convalescent COVID-19.

Between the trimmed V and J ends, which lost 4 bases and 5 bases, there was a span of 8 bases. CDR3 size: 12 residues. Original analysis: Estimates of nucleated cell counts were drawn from the amplification of reference gene primers. Clones were read by immunoSEQ multiplex PCR, and TCRdb kept only the in-frame ones, dropping some. Clonal size and the V and J genes are those of that table, whereas D and trimming came from the DNA. The sample lists approximately 69,000 clones, 75% to 90% occurring once. The source is a woman older than 75 with acute or convalescent COVID-19. The chain links TRBV12-3 or TRBV12-4 to TRBJ1-1; possible D gene TRBD1, 5 bases. The sample consisted of peripheral blood. CDR3: CASSWGGTEAFF. As DNA, the CDR3 is TGTGCCAGCAGTTGGGGGGGAACTGAAGCTTTCTTT.